This T cell receptor (beta chain) appears in the sequencing data of a study of T-cell memory formation after mild COVID-19. Germline CDR1 SQVTM, CDR2 ANQGSEA. The CDR3 runs 12 residues. Findings and limits, study-wide: Contracting clones from day 15 to 85 had balanced CD4/CD8; later expanders favoured CD4+. Second-wave clones with a day 37 peak had unconfirmed SARS-CoV-2 specificity.

TCR alpha and TCR beta cDNA libraries with sample barcodes and UMIs came from 5'RACE using constant-segment primers. TCRdb re-called the 5' RACE reads with MiXCR, one entry per CDR3 protein. Of some 100,000 distinct CDR3 sequences in the sample, over 8.5% were seen once. This clonotype was detected ten times or more. Its antigen remains unidentified. The source is a man aged 18-30 years who had mild COVID-19 (a few samples of this study predate the infection). Cell type and time point are not known. The rearrangement links TRBV29-1 to TRBJ2-1; D unresolved. The sequenced sample consisted of PBMCs or a T cell subset sorted from them (not recorded which). As DNA, the CDR3 is TGCAGTGCCGAGTTCCGGGACAATGAGCAGTTCTTC. Translating it yields CSAEFRDNEQFF.